The rows below give T cell receptor beta chains drawn from one sample of a study of blood T cell repertoires in COVID-19. Sequenced by immunoSEQ multiplex PCR; TCRdb stores in-frame clones only, minus some. In the table there are about 260,000 clones, around 86% of which are singletons. Sequencing was carried out using peripheral blood. The receptors here all came from a man in his forties who had recovered from COVID-19. The CDR3 runs from the conserved cysteine through the conserved F or W. D genes are given only for firm matches. Not every row has a clone size; where given, it reads once, few, many or a size class.

TGTGCCAGCAGCCCCCTCGGCAGGGGGGACACTGAAGCTTTCTTT | CASSPLGRGDTEAFF | - | TRBD1 | TRBJ1-1 | TRBV7-3
TGTGCCAGCACCCACAGGGGTGGAAACACCATATATTTT | CASTHRGGNTIYF | - | TRBD1 | TRBJ1-3 | TRBV7-9
TGTGCCAGCAGTTTACTTGGGCGGGGCACCGGGGAGCTGTTTTTT | CASSLLGRGTGELFF | - | - | TRBJ2-2 | TRBV2
TGCGCCAGCAGCTTGGGGCAGGGATTAAGCTACACCTTC | CASSLGQGLSYTF | - | - | TRBJ1-2 | TRBV5-1
TGTGCCAGCAGAAACGGGGGGGAAGAGACCCAGTACTTC | CASRNGGEETQYF | - | TRBD2 | TRBJ2-5 | TRBV6-5
TGTGCCAGTAGTAGTGACAGAAAAAACATTCAGTACTTC | CASSSDRKNIQYF | - | - | TRBJ2-4 | TRBV19
TGTGCCAGCAGCTTAGCGCGGGACCTGGGGGGCTACACCTTC | CASSLARDLGGYTF | few | - | TRBJ1-2 | TRBV7-8
TGTGCCAGCAGCCAAGATCTGACAGGGGGTATGTTCTACGAGCAGTACTTC | CASSQDLTGGMFYEQYF | many | TRBD1 | TRBJ2-7 | TRBV3-1/TRBV3-2
TGTGCCAGCACCTTAAGCCCCAATGGCTACACCTTC | CASTLSPNGYTF | - | - | TRBJ1-2 | TRBV2
TGTGCCAGCAGCTCGGGACAGGGGGATTCTGGCTACACCTTC | CASSSGQGDSGYTF | few | TRBD1 | TRBJ1-2 | TRBV5-4
TGTGCCAGCAGCGCGGACGGACTAGCGGGAGCCAATGAGCAGTTCTTC | CASSADGLAGANEQFF | few | TRBD2 | TRBJ2-1 | TRBV9
TGTGCCAGCAGCTTAGATTGGGGCAGGGATCAGCCCCAGCATTTT | CASSLDWGRDQPQHF | - | - | TRBJ1-5 | TRBV7-2
TGTGCCAGCAGACAGAAATATAGCAATCAGCCCCAGCATTTT | CASRQKYSNQPQHF | - | - | TRBJ1-5 | TRBV6-5
TGTGCCAGTAGTGCTAGGACAGCTCTAGCCAAAAACATTCAGTACTTC | CASSARTALAKNIQYF | - | - | TRBJ2-4 | TRBV19
TGTGCCAGCAGTTGGGGCGCAGACTCCTACGAGCAGTACTTC | CASSWGADSYEQYF | once | - | TRBJ2-7 | TRBV6-2/TRBV6-3
TGTGCCAGCAGGGAGACAGGATTCGAAAACACCATATATTTT | CASRETGFENTIYF | - | - | TRBJ1-3 | TRBV2
TGTGCCAGCAGCCCCAGGGGGCCGAAGAACACTGAAGCTTTCTTT | CASSPRGPKNTEAFF | once | TRBD1 | TRBJ1-1 | TRBV11-3
TGTGCCAGCAGCCCCCGACTGTCCCCAGACATTCAGTACTTC | CASSPRLSPDIQYF | once | - | TRBJ2-4 | TRBV9
TGTGCCAGCAGCTTGGACAGGAGCTCCTACAATGAGCAGTTCTTC | CASSLDRSSYNEQFF | few | TRBD1 | TRBJ2-1 | TRBV11-2
TGTGCCAGCAGGGGGACGGGACTAGCGGATCTAGGGCAGTACTTC | CASRGTGLADLGQYF | once | TRBD2 | TRBJ2-7 | TRBV2
TGTGCCAGCAGCCGTCCAGGGGGATCCTACAATGAGCAGTTCTTC | CASSRPGGSYNEQFF | - | TRBD1 | TRBJ2-1 | TRBV7-6
TGCGGGACCTCGCAGGGGGCGAACACCGGGGAGCTGTTTTTT | CGTSQGANTGELFF | once | TRBD1 | TRBJ2-2 | TRBV4-3
TGTGCCAGTAGTACCCTTCGACTAGCGGGAACAGATACGCAGTATTTT | CASSTLRLAGTDTQYF | - | TRBD2 | TRBJ2-3 | TRBV19
TGTGCCAGTAGTATAGGGGAGGGTGAAGCTTTCTTT | CASSIGEGEAFF | - | - | TRBJ1-1 | TRBV19
TGTGCCAGCTCACCACCCACCGCGGTATCCAAAAACATTCAGTACTTC | CASSPPTAVSKNIQYF | - | - | TRBJ2-4 | TRBV18
TGTGCCAGCAGTTACGGCGGGGGCACCCCCTTCTTC | CASSYGGGTPFF | - | - | TRBJ1-2 | TRBV6-5
TGTGCCAGCAGGCCTTCCTCGGGGACAGTGAGAAACACCATATATTTT | CASRPSSGTVRNTIYF | few | TRBD1 | TRBJ1-3 | TRBV2
TGCGCCAGCAGCCAAGAAGACAGCATGCGCTACGAGCAGTACTTC | CASSQEDSMRYEQYF | many | - | TRBJ2-7 | TRBV4-1